Following are 20 T cell receptor beta chains from one sample sequenced in a study of blood T cell repertoires in COVID-19. TCRdb keeps only in-frame clones here, not all; method: immunoSEQ multiplex PCR. The data hold 200,000 to 250,000 clones, with around 86% observed a single time. What was sequenced was peripheral blood. The receptor set was obtained from a woman aged 25-40 years who had recovered from COVID-19.

The rearrangement links TRBV12-3 or TRBV12-4 to TRBJ2-7; D gene unclear. V gave up 2 bases and J gave up 5 bases, with 4 bases separating them. The CDR3 length is 11 residues. CDR3 amino acids: CASSLRDEQYF. The CDR3 nucleotides read TGTGCCAGCAGTTTACGGGACGAGCAGTACTTC.

V is TRBV7-9 and J is TRBJ2-7, with D perhaps TRBD1 (7 bases). The CDR3 spans 14 residues. With 4 bases removed from V and 1 base from J, the gap between germline ends came to 11 bases. Germline CDR1 SEHNR, CDR2 FQNEAQ (reference sequence). This chain's CDR3 is CASSYQGGSYEQYF. As DNA, the CDR3 is TGTGCCAGCAGCTACCAGGGGGGTTCCTACGAGCAGTACTTC. The full variable domain, in which reference TRBV7-9 and TRBJ2-7 provide the parts outside the CDR3, is DTGVSQNPRHKITKRGQNVTFRCDPISEHNRLYWYRQTLGQGPEFLTYFQNEAQLEKSRLLSDRFSAERPKGSFSTLEIQRTEQGDSAMYLCASSYQGGSYEQYFGPGTRLTVT.

This clone was counted at least ten times. The CDR3 DNA sequence: TGTGCCAGTAGTATCGGGTCGGAGCAGCCCCAGCATTTT. This translates into CASSIGSEQPQHF. The chain has TRBV19 and TRBJ1-5; no clear D gene. Germline assignment: CDR1 LNHDA and CDR2 SQIVND (reference sequence). Deletions cut 3 bases from V and 7 bases from J, with 10 bases between. The CDR3 totals 13 residues.

DNA for the CDR3: TGTGCCAGCAGTCATTATGGACGGGGAAGCTCCTACGAGCAGTACTTC. It specifies CASSHYGRGSSYEQYF. The rearrangement uses TRBV6-2 or TRBV6-3 and TRBJ2-7; TRBD2 is a possible D gene (5 bases). CDR3 length: 16 amino acids. V lost 5 bases and J 0 bases, leaving 17 bases between the germline ends. Germline V lookup: CDR1 MNHEY, CDR2 SVGEGT.

This chain joins TRBV15 and TRBJ2-7, with a possible D match to TRBD2 (5 bases). Germline V gene data show CDR1 as LNHNV and CDR2 as YYDKDF (reference sequence). The CDR3 has 15 residues. The ends were cut back, 4 bases at V and 4 bases at J, with 17 bases in the middle. CDR3 sequence reads: CATSTLRMSGYEQYF. For the CDR3, the DNA is TGTGCCACCAGCACCCTGAGGATGTCGGGGTACGAGCAGTACTTC.

The genes are TRBV19 and TRBJ2-3, with D possibly TRBD1 on 6 matching bases. CDR1 LNHDA and CDR2 SQIVND come from the germline V gene (reference sequence). V was shortened by 1 base and J by 0 bases, with 8 bases between the two germline ends. The CDR3 extends over 15 amino acids. CDR3 sequence: CASSIVGGSTDTQYF. CDR3 nucleotides: TGTGCCAGTAGTATAGTAGGGGGTAGCACAGATACGCAGTATTTT.

Notes on this clone: A junction boundary mismatches the germline segment, possibly from a read error. This chain connects TRBV2 to TRBJ2-5; the match to TRBD2 covers 7 bases. CDR1 is SNHLY and CDR2 is FYNNEI in the germline V gene. The CDR3 spans 14 residues. The CDR3 nucleotides read TGTGCCAGCAGCGAAGGGACTAACCAAGAGACCCAGTACTTC. Protein sequence: CASSEGTNQETQYF.

The CDR3 nucleotides read TGTGCCAGCAGCGAGCTAGCGGGGGGGTCATCCTACAATGAGCAGTTCTTC. It yields the protein CASSELAGGSSYNEQFF. V and J are TRBV7-6 and TRBJ2-1; TRBD2 aligns across 12 bases. This CDR3 is built from 17 residues. The germline V gene encodes CDR1 SGHVS and CDR2 FNYEAQ. The V segment lost 5 bases and the J segment 1 base; nucleotides outside the gene matches: 6.

The chain uses TRBV7-3 and TRBJ2-1, with TRBD1 matching 8 bases. The germline CDR1 and CDR2 sequences are SGHTA and FQGTGA. This CDR3 is 13 amino acids long. J was trimmed by 5 bases and V by 5 bases; bases with no gene match: 2. CDR3 residues: CASSLDRDNEQFF. DNA of the CDR3: TGTGCCAGCAGCCTGGACAGGGACAATGAGCAGTTCTTC.

The chain links TRBV5-5 to TRBJ1-1; D unclear. Germline CDR1 and CDR2: SGHKS and YYEKEE (reference sequence). Trimming took 0 bases from V and 3 from J, leaving 12 bases between them. There are 15 residues in the CDR3. The CDR3 spells CASSLGQVLDTEAFF. The CDR3 nucleotides are TGTGCCAGCAGCTTGGGCCAGGTTTTGGACACTGAAGCTTTCTTT.

The V and J genes are TRBV19 and TRBJ2-7, with TRBD2 as a possible D gene (5 bases). The CDR3 totals 14 residues. V lost 2 bases, J lost 5 bases, and 13 bases lay in between. CDR1 LNHDA and CDR2 SQIVND come from the germline V gene (reference sequence). CDR3 sequence reads: CASSIRDNLNEQYF. Here the CDR3 DNA reads TGTGCCAGTAGTATACGGGATAACTTAAACGAGCAGTACTTC.

The chain joins TRBV18 to TRBJ2-3; 8 bases agree with TRBD2. CDR3 length equals 16 residues. V shed 3 bases and J 2 bases; nucleotides not matched to a gene: 7. Germline CDR1 KGHSH, CDR2 LQKENI. The CDR3 loop reads CASSPRAGGPTDTQYF. The CDR3 DNA sequence: TGTGCCAGCTCACCCCGGGCGGGGGGCCCCACAGATACGCAGTATTTT.

The rearrangement uses TRBV11-3 and TRBJ2-1; D unresolved. CDR3 size: 14 residues. The V and J ends lost 1 base and 8 bases respectively, with 12 bases between them. The V gene's germline CDR1 is SGHNT and CDR2 YENEEA. CDR3 nucleotide sequence: TGTGCCAGCAGCTTAGGGTCCATAGAAGATGAGCAGTTCTTC. It codes for CASSLGSIEDEQFF.

The CDR3 nucleotides are TGTGCCAGCAGCTTGGACAGCACCCACTCTGGGGCCAACGTCCTGACTTTC. Its protein product is CASSLDSTHSGANVLTF. J is TRBJ2-6 and V is TRBV11-2, with D perhaps matching TRBD1 (6 bases). The length of the CDR3 is 17 residues. The V and J ends lost 3 bases and 0 bases respectively, with 12 bases between them. Germline CDR1 is SGHAT and CDR2 is FQNNGV.

The chain couples TRBV30 to TRBJ1-5; TRBD1 is a possible D gene (6 bases). Trimming took 2 bases from V and 0 from J, leaving 8 bases between them. The CDR3 has 14 amino acids. Germline V gene data show CDR1 as GTSNPN and CDR2 as SVGIG (reference sequence). CDR3 bases: TGTGCCTGGAGTAGGGGGTATAGCAATCAGCCCCAGCATTTT. Its protein is CAWSRGYSNQPQHF.

This clone was detected a few times. The chain couples TRBV5-6 to TRBJ1-1; D may be TRBD1 (5 bases). The V gene's germline CDR1 is SGHDT and CDR2 YYEEEE. Trimming stripped 1 base from V and 1 base from J, with 5 bases between. CDR3 size: 13 residues. The CDR3 spells CASSLRGNTEAFF. CDR3 DNA: TGTGCCAGCAGCTTGAGGGGGAACACTGAAGCTTTCTTT.

Notes on this clone: This sample includes further DNA sequences coding for the same CDR3. V gene TRBV7-9 combines with J gene TRBJ2-7; TRBD2 agrees at 7 bases. The CDR3 runs 13 residues. V was clipped by 3 bases and J by 2 bases; unmatched bases: 1. CDR1 SEHNR and CDR2 FQNEAQ come from the germline V gene (reference sequence). The CDR3 DNA reads as TGTGCCAGCAGCTTGGGGGGGACCTACGAGCAGTACTTC. Amino acid sequence: CASSLGGTYEQYF. Filled out from reference TRBV7-9 and TRBJ2-7, the complete variable domain reads DTGVSQNPRHKITKRGQNVTFRCDPISEHNRLYWYRQTLGQGPEFLTYFQNEAQLEKSRLLSDRFSAERPKGSFSTLEIQRTEQGDSAMYLCASSLGGTYEQYFGPGTRLTVT.

The rearrangement uses TRBV3-1 (or the pseudogene TRBV3-2) and TRBJ1-1, with 9 positions matching TRBD1. The J segment lost 4 bases and the V segment lost 3 bases, leaving 6 bases of the junction unmatched. The germline CDR1 and CDR2 sequences are LGHDT and YNNKEL (reference sequence). CDR3 size: 15 residues. Here the CDR3 reads CASSHLRTGVTEAFF. CDR3 nucleotides: TGTGCCAGCAGCCACCTCCGGACAGGGGTCACTGAAGCTTTCTTT.

The chain links TRBV5-4 to TRBJ1-6; D perhaps matches TRBD1 (6 bases). The CDR3 is 19 amino acids. Per the germline V gene, CDR1 is SGHNT and CDR2 is YYREEE (reference sequence). V was trimmed by 4 bases and J by 6 bases, leaving 26 bases between them. The CDR3 is CASSQTDSVRGSPNSPLHF. The CDR3 nucleotides are TGTGCCAGCAGCCAAACGGACAGTGTAAGGGGAAGCCCTAATTCACCCCTCCACTTT.

This sequence joins TRBV7-7 and TRBJ2-3; D is possibly TRBD2 (6 bases). V dropped 4 bases and J dropped 4 bases, with 12 bases sitting between them. The V gene's germline CDR1 is SSHAT and CDR2 FNYEAQ (reference sequence). The CDR3 loop spans 14 amino acids. DNA for the CDR3: TGTGCCAGCAGCTATAGACTAGTTTCAGATACGCAGTATTTT. Amino acid sequence: CASSYRLVSDTQYF.